These 11 T cell receptor beta chains came from one sample sequenced in a study of T cell responses to AZD1222 COVID-19 vaccine. Here immunoSEQ multiplex PCR was the method, and the copy in TCRdb shows in-frame clones only, minus some. The sample carries about 37,000 clones, 86% recorded once. The input for sequencing was peripheral blood, taken 28 days after the second AZD1222 dose. The receptors here all came from an adult who received the AZD1222 COVID-19 vaccine.

This sequence joins TRBV19 and TRBJ1-2, with TRBD1 identical over 9 bases. Germline CDR1 is LNHDA and CDR2 is SQIVND (reference sequence). The ends lost 7 bases at V and 7 bases at J; junction bases unmatched: 16. The CDR3 sequence is 16 residues long. As DNA, the CDR3 is TGTGCCAGTATCACCATACAGGGGGCGAAGGAAAGTGGCTACACCTTC. Translated, it gives CASITIQGAKESGYTF.

The chain uses TRBV7-8 and TRBJ2-3; 12 nucleotides match TRBD2. The V segment lost 6 bases and the J segment 3 bases; nucleotides outside the gene matches: 7. From germline, CDR1 is SGHVS and CDR2 FQNEAQ. The CDR3 covers 16 residues. The CDR3: CASSLWTSGTTDTQYF. The CDR3 DNA reads TGTGCCAGCAGTCTTTGGACTAGCGGGACAACAGATACGCAGTATTTT. Using reference TRBV7-8 and TRBJ2-3 for the parts outside the CDR3, the full variable domain is GAGVSQSPRYKVAKRGQDVALRCDPISGHVSLFWYQQALGQGPEFLTYFQNEAQLDKSGLPSDRFFAERPEGSVSTLKIQRTQQEDSAVYLCASSLWTSGTTDTQYFGPGTRLTVL.

This sequence joins TRBV7-9 and TRBJ2-3; D perhaps matches TRBD1 (6 bases). This CDR3 comprises 15 residues. Germline CDR1 reads SEHNR; CDR2 reads FQNEAQ (reference sequence). V shed 0 bases and J shed 2 bases, with 9 bases lying between them. In nucleotides, the CDR3 is TGTGCCAGCAGCTTAGCGGGGGCCGACACAGATACGCAGTATTTT. Translating it yields CASSLAGADTDTQYF.

This clone came up once. The chain carries TRBV7-8 and TRBJ1-2, with D possibly being TRBD1 (6 bases). The V and J ends lost 1 base and 4 bases respectively, with 16 bases between them. In germline, CDR1 is SGHVS, CDR2 FQNEAQ. The CDR3 has 16 amino acids. CDR3 amino acids: CASSLGSPQGGYGYTF. CDR3 sequence (DNA): TGTGCCAGCAGCTTAGGATCTCCACAGGGTGGCTATGGCTACACCTTC.

J is TRBJ1-4 and V is TRBV30; no clear D gene. Per germline, CDR1 GTSNPN and CDR2 SVGIG (reference sequence). V lost 3 bases, J lost 2 bases, and 7 bases lay in between. This CDR3 has 13 amino acids. The CDR3 protein is CAWSLYTNEKLFF. CDR3 coding DNA: TGTGCCTGGAGCTTATACACTAATGAAAAACTGTTTTTT.

The V gene is TRBV6-1, the J gene TRBJ1-5; possibly TRBD1 for D (6 bases). Trimming pared 2 bases from V and 7 bases from J, leaving 15 bases between. The CDR3 is 15 residues long. CDR1 and CDR2 (germline): MNHNS, SASEGT. In DNA, the CDR3 is TGTGCCAGCAGTGAAAATCCGGGGGCGTGGCAGCCCCAGCATTTT. Encoded protein: CASSENPGAWQPQHF.

This rearrangement joins TRBV28 to TRBJ2-5, with TRBD1 identical over 12 bases. The J segment lost 4 bases and the V segment lost 6 bases, leaving 9 bases of the junction unmatched. The germline CDR1 and CDR2 sequences are MDHEN and SYDVKM. The length of the CDR3 is 16 residues. CDR3 protein: CASRTGGQGAGETQYF. For the CDR3, the DNA is TGTGCCAGCAGAACTGGGGGACAGGGGGCTGGAGAGACCCAGTACTTC.

The J gene is TRBJ1-4, the V gene TRBV5-1; TRBD1 agrees at 7 bases. J gave up 0 bases and V 4 bases, and 3 bases lay outside the gene matches. CDR1 and CDR2 (germline): SGHRS, YFSETQ. The CDR3 totals 15 residues. The CDR3 loop is CASSPQGATNEKLFF. The CDR3 DNA reads as TGCGCCAGCAGCCCCCAGGGGGCAACTAATGAAAAACTGTTTTTT.

V is TRBV7-7 and J is TRBJ2-1, with 7 bases that match TRBD2. Germline V lookup: CDR1 SSHAT, CDR2 FNYEAQ (reference sequence). V shed 1 base and J 8 bases; nucleotides not matched to a gene: 2. The CDR3 length is 13 residues. DNA for the CDR3: TGTGCCAGCAGCTTAGGCGGGAGCGATGAGCAGTTCTTC. Amino acid sequence: CASSLGGSDEQFF.

The V call is TRBV5-1, the J call TRBJ1-4; no clear D gene. The CDR3 totals 13 residues. V lost 2 bases to trimming and J lost 2 bases, with 4 bases between them. Per the germline V gene, CDR1 is SGHRS and CDR2 is YFSETQ. CDR3 residues: CASSLGTNEKLFF. CDR3 coding DNA: TGCGCCAGCAGCTTAGGGACTAATGAAAAACTGTTTTTT.

This rearrangement joins TRBV5-1 to TRBJ2-7; TRBD2 agrees at 9 bases. Germline-derived CDR1 and CDR2 are SGHRS and YFSETQ. The CDR3 totals 14 residues. After removal of 6 bases from V and 2 bases from J, the junction contained 6 bases not matched to a gene. The CDR3 protein is CASTSGLAPYEQYF. The CDR3 coding sequence is TGCGCCAGCACCTCGGGACTAGCTCCCTACGAGCAGTACTTC.